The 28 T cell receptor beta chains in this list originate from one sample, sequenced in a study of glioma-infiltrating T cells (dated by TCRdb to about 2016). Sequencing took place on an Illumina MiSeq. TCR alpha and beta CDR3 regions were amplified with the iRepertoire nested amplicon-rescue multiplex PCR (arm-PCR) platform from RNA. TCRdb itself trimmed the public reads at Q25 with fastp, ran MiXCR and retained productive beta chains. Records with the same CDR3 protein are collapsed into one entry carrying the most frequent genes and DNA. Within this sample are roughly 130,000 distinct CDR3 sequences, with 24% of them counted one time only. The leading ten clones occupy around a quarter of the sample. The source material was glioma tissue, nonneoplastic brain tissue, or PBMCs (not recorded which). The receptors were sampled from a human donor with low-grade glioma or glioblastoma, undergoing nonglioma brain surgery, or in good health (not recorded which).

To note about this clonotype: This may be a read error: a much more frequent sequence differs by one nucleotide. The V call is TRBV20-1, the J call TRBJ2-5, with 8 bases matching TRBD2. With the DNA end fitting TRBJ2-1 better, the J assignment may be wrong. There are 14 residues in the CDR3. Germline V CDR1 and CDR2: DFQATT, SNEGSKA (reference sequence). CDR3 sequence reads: CSAPPGGGRNEQFF. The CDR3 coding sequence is TGCAGTGCACCGCCCGGGGGGGGGAGGAATGAGCAGTTCTTC.

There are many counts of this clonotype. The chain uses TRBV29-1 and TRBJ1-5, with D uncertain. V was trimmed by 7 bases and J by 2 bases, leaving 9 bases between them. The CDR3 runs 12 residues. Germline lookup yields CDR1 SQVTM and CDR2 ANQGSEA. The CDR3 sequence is CSAREGNQPQHF. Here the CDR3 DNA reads TGCAGCGCCCGTGAGGGCAATCAGCCCCAGCATTTT.

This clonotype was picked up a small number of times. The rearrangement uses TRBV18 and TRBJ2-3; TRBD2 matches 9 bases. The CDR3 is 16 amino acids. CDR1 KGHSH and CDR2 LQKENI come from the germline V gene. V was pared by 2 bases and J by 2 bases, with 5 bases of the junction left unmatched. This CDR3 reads CASSPFSGGDTDTQYF. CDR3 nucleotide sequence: TGTGCCAGCTCACCATTTAGCGGGGGAGACACAGATACGCAGTATTTT.

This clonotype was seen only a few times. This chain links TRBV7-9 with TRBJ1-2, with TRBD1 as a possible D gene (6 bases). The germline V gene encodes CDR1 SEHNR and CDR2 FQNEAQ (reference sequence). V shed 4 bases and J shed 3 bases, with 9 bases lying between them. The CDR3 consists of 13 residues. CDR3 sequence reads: CASSWTEHYGYTF. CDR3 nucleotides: TGTGCCAGCAGCTGGACAGAACACTATGGCTACACCTTC.

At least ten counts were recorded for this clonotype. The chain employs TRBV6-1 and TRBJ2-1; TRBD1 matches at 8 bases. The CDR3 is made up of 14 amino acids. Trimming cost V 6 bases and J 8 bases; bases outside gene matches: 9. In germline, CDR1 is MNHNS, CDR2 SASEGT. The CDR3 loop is CASRRQGAWDEQFF. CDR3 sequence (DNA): TGTGCCAGCAGGCGGCAGGGGGCCTGGGATGAGCAGTTCTTC.

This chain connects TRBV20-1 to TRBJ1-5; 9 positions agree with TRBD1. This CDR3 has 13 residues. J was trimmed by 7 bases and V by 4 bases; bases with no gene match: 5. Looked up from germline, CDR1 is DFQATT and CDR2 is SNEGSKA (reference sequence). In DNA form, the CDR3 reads TGCAGTGCTATACAGGGGGCCGGGCAGCCCCAGCATTTT. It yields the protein CSAIQGAGQPQHF.

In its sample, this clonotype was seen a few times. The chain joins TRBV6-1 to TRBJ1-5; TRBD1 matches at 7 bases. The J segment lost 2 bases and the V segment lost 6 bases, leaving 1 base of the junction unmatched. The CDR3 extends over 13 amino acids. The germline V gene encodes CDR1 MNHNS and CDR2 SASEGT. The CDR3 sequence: CASRGTGNQPQHF. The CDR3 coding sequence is TGTGCCAGCAGGGGGACAGGCAATCAGCCCCAGCATTTT.

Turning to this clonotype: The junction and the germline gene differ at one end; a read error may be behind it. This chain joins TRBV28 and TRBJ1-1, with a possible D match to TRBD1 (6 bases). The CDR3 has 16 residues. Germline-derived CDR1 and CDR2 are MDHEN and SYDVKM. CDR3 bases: TGTGCCAGCAGTTTAAAGGGGTTCGGAGGGGACACTAAAGCTTTCTTT. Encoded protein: CASSLKGFGGDTKAFF.

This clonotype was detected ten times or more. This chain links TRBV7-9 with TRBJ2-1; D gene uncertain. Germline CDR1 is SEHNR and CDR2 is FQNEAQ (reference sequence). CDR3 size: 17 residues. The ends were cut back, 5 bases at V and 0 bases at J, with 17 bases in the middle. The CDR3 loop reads CASSPRWQIGSYNEQFF. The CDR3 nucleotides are TGTGCCAGCAGCCCTCGGTGGCAGATCGGCTCCTACAATGAGCAGTTCTTC.

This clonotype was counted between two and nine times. CDR3 nucleotide sequence: TGCAGTGCTAGAAGGCTAGCGGGGGGGCCGGGATACAATGAGCAGTTCTTC. Translating gives CSARRLAGGPGYNEQFF. The chain employs TRBV20-1 and TRBJ2-1; 12 nucleotides match TRBD2. The V gene's germline CDR1 is DFQATT and CDR2 SNEGSKA (reference sequence). The CDR3 contains 17 residues. V lost 2 bases and J lost 4; bases outside the gene matches: 9.

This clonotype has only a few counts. CDR3 nucleotide sequence: TGTGCCACCAGTGATCCCGGACAGTCCGAGACTGAAGCTTTCTTT. It yields the protein CATSDPGQSETEAFF. V usage is TRBV24-1 and J usage is TRBJ1-1; a weak D match, TRBD1 (6 bases). V lost 3 bases to trimming and J lost 5 bases, with 15 bases between them. In germline, CDR1 is KGHDR, CDR2 SFDVKD. The CDR3 runs 15 residues.

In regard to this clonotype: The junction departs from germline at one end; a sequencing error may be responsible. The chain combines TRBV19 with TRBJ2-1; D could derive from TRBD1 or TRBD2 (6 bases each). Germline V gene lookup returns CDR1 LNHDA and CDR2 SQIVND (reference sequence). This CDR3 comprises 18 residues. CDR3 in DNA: TGTGCCAGTACCCCAAACAGGGAAGCGGGTTCTCTCGGCAATGAGCAGTCCTTT. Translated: CASTPNREAGSLGNEQSF.

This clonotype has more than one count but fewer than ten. The CDR3 region is CASSHYREETQYF. In DNA form, the CDR3 reads TGTGCCAGCAGCCATTACAGAGAAGAGACCCAGTACTTC. This rearrangement joins TRBV4-2 to TRBJ2-5; D uncertain. The CDR3 loop spans 13 amino acids. The V and J ends lost 3 bases and 3 bases respectively, with 8 bases between them. CDR1 and CDR2 (germline): LGHNA, YNFKEQ.

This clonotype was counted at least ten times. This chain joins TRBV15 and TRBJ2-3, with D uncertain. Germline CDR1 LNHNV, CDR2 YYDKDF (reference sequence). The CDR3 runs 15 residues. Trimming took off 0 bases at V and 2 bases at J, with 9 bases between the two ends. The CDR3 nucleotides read TGTGCCACCAGCAGAGATCGAGCTACCACAGATACGCAGTATTTT. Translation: CATSRDRATTDTQYF.

CDR3 sequence reads: CASSPGLATNEKLFF. The CDR3 nucleotides read TGTGCCAGTAGTCCAGGACTTGCAACTAATGAAAAACTGTTTTTT. The chain employs TRBV19 and TRBJ1-4; D not resolved. V was cut by 5 bases and J by 0 bases, with 10 bases left in between. The CDR3 spans 15 residues. In germline, CDR1 is LNHDA, CDR2 SQIVND (reference sequence).

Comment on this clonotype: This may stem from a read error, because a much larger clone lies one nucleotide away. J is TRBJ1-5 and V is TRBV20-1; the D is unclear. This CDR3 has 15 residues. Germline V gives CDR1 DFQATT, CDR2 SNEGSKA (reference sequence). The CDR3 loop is CSARVGLYSNQTQHF. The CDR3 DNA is TGCAGTGCTAGGGTTGGGCTATATAGCAATCAGACCCAGCATTTT.

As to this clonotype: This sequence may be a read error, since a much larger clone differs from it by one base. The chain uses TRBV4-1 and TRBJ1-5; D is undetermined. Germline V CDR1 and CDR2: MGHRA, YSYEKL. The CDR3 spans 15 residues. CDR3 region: CVSSRLLGGYQPQHF. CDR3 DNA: TGCGTCAGCAGTCGACTCCTGGGTGGGTATCAGCCCCAGCATTTT.

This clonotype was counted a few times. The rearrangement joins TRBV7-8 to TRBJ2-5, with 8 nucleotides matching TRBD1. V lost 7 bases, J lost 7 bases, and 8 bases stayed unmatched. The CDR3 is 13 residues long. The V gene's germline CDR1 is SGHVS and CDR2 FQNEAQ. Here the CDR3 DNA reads TGTGCCAGCATACAGGGACAGGCCGGGACCCAGTACTTC. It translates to CASIQGQAGTQYF.

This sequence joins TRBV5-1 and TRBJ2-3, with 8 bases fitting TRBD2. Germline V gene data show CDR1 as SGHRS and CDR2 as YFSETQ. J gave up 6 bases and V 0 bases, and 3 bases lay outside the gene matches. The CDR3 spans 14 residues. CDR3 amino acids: CASSLGLAFDTQYF. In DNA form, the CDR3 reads TGCGCCAGCAGCTTGGGACTAGCGTTCGATACGCAGTATTTT.

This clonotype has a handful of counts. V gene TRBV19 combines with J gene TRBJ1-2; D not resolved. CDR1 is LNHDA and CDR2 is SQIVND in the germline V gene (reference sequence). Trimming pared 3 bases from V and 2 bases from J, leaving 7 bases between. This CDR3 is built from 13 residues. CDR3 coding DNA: TGTGCCAGTAGTATCACATTCAACTATGGCTACACCTTC. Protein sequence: CASSITFNYGYTF. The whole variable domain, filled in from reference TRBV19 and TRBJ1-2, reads DGGITQSPKYLFRKEGQNVTLSCEQNLNHDAMYWYRQDPGQGLRLIYYSQIVNDFQKGDIAEGYSVSREKKESFPLTVTSAQKNPTAFYLCASSITFNYGYTFGSGTRLTVV.

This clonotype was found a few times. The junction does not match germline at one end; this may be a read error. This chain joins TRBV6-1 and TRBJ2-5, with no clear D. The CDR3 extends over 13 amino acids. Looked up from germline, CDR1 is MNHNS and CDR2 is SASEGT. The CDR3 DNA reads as TGCGCCAGCAGTGATTGGCACCAAGAGACCCAGTACTTC. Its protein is CASSDWHQETQYF.

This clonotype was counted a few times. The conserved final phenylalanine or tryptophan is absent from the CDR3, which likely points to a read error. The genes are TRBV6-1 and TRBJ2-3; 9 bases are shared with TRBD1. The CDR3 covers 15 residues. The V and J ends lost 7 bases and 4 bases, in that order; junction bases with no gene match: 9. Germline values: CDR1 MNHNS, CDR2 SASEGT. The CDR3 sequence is CASTSGQGIPDTQYS. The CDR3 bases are TGTGCCAGCACCTCGGGACAGGGTATCCCAGATACGCAGTATTCT.

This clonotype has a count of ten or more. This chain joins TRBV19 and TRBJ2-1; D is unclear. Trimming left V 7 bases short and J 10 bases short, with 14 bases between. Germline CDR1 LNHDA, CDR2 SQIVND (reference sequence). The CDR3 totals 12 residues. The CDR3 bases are TGTGCCAGTACTAACACCGGATACGAGCAGTTCTTC. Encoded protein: CASTNTGYEQFF.

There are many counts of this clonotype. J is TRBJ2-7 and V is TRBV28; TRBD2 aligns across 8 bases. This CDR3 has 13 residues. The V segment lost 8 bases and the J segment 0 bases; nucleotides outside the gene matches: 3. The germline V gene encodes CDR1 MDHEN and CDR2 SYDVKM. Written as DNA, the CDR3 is TGTGCCAGCGGGACTAGAAGCTCCTACGAGCAGTACGTC. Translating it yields CASGTRSSYEQYV.

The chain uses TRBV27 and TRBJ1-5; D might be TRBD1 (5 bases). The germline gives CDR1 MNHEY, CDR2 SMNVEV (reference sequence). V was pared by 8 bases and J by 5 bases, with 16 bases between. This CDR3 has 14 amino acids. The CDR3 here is CASSPRRADQPQHF. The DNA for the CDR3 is TGTGCCAGCTCACCTCGCAGGGCAGATCAGCCCCAGCATTTT.

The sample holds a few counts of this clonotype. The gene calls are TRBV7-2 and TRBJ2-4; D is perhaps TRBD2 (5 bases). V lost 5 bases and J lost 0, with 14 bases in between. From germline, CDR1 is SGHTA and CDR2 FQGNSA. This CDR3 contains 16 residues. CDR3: CASSLVGVLAKNIQYF. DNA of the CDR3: TGTGCCAGCAGCCTGGTCGGGGTCCTAGCCAAAAACATTCAGTACTTC.

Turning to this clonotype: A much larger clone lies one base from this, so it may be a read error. The CDR3 sequence is CAGSTGTAREETQYF. The CDR3 DNA is TGTGCCGGCAGCACTGGGACTGCCCGGGAGGAGACCCAGTACTTC. The chain combines TRBV3-1 with TRBJ2-5; TRBD2 might be the D (6 bases). CDR3 length: 15 residues. The germline CDR1 and CDR2 sequences are LGHDT and YNNKEL (reference sequence).

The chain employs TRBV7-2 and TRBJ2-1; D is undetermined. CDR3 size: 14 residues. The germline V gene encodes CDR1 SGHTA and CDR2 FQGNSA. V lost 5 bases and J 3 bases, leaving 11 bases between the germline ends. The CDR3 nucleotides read TGTGCCAGCAGCCCAATCCTTTACTACAATGAGCAGTTCTTC. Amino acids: CASSPILYYNEQFF.